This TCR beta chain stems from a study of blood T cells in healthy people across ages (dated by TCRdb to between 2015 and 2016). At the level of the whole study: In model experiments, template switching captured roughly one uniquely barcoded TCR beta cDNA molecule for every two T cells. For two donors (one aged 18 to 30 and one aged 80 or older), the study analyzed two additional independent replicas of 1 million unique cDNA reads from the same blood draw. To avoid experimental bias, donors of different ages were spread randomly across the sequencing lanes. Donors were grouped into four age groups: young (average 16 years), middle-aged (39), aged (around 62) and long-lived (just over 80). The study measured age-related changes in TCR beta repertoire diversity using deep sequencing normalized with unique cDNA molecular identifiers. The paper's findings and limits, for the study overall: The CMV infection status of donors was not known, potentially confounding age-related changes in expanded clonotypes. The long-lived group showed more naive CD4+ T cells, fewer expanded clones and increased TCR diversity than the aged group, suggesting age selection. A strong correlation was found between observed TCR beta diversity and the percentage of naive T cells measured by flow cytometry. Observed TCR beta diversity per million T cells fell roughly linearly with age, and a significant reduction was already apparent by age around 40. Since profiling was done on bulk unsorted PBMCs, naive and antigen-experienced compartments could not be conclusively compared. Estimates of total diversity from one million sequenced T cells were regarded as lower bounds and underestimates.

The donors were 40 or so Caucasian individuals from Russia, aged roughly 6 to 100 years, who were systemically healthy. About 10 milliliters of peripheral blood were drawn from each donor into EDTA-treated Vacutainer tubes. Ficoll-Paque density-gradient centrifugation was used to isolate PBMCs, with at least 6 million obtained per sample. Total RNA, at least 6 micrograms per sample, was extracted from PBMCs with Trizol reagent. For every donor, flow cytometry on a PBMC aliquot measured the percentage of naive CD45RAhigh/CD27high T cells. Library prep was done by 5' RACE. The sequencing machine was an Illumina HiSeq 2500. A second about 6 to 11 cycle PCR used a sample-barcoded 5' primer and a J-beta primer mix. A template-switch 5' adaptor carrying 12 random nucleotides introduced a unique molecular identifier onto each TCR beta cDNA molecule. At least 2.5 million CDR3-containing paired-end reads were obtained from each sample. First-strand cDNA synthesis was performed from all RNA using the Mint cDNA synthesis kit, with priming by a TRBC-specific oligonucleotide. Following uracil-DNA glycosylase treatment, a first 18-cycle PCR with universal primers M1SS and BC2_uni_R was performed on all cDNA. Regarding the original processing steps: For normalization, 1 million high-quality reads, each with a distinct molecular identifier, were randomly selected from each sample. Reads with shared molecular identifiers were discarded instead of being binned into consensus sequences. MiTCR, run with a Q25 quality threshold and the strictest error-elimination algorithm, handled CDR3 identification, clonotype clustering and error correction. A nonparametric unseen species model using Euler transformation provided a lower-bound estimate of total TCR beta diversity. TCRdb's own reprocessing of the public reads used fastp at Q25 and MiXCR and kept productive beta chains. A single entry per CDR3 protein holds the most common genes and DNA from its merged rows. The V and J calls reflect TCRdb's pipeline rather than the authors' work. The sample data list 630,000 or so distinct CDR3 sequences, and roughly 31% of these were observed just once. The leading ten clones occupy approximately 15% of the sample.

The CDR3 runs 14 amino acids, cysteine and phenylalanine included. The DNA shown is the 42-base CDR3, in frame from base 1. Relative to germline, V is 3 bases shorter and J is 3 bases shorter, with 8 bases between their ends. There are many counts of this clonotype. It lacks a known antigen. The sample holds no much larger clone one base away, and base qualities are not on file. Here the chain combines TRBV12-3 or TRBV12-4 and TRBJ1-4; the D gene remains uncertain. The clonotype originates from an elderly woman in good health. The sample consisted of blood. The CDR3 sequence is CASSFSGSNEKLFF. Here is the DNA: TGTGCCAGCAGTTTTTCGGGGTCTAATGAAAAACTGTTTTTT.